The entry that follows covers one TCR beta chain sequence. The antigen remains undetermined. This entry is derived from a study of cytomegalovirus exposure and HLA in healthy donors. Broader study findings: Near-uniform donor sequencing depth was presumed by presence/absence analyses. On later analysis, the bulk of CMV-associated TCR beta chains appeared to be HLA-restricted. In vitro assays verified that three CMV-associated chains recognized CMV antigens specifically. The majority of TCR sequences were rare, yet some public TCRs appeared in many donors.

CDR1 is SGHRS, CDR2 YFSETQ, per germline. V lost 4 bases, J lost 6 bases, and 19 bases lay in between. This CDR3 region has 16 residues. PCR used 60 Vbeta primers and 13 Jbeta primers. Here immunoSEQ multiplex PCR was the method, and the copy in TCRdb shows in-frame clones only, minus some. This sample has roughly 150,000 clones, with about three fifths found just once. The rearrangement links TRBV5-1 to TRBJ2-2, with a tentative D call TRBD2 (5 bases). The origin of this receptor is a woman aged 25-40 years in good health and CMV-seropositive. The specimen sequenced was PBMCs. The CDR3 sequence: CASSTPGHSGSGELFF. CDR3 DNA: TGCGCCAGCAGCACTCCGGGCCACTCGGGGTCCGGGGAGCTGTTTTTT.